The 28 T cell receptor beta chains below come from one sample, sequenced in a study of T cell clonality in common variable immunodeficiency (dated by TCRdb to the mid-2010s). The investigation overall reported the following: Fewer deletions and N-nucleotide insertions were reportedly observed in CVID TCRbeta sequences, and highly modified clones with 13 or more V deletions were reportedly absent from CVID TCRbeta sequences.

The protocol used for the library was the immunoSEQ multiplex PCR assay. Not all clones reach the TCRdb copy of this immuneACCESS table, which keeps in-frame sequences only. Checked studies attribute under half of the gap to unresolved V genes and leave the rest unexplained. Across this sample, fewer than 15,000 clones were tabulated and none appeared just once. Around 7% of the sample comes from the top ten. These TCRs' antigens remain unknown. The sample comprised peripheral blood mononuclear cells. All receptors come from a human donor with common variable immunodeficiency.

A note on this clone: The CDR3 extends 3 residues past the end of the read, so its final part is completed from the germline J gene. The chain carries TRBV5-6 and TRBJ2-5; D not resolved. The CDR3 sequence is 12 residues long. Germline V gene lookup returns CDR1 SGHDT and CDR2 YYEEEE. Trimming shortened V by 1 base and J by 3 bases, and 4 bases separated the two germline ends. The CDR3 reads CASSLTEETQYF. The sequenced part of the CDR3 DNA is TGTGCCAGCAGCTTGACAGAAGAGACC.

This clone came up a few times. The missing CDR3 end, 3 residues past where the read stops, is filled in from the germline J gene. This chain joins TRBV7-2 and TRBJ2-7; weak D call: TRBD1 (6 bases). The CDR3 spans 13 residues. V was pared by 5 bases and J by 5 bases, with 13 bases between. CDR1 is SGHTA and CDR2 is FQGNSA in the germline V gene. This chain's CDR3 is CASSPSRGNEQYF. Partial CDR3 DNA: TGTGCCAGCAGCCCCTCGAGGGGGAACGAG.

This clone was counted between two and nine times. The sequenced part of the CDR3 DNA is TGTGCCAGCAGTGATCTGGCAGGGACTAACTACGAG. Protein: CASSDLAGTNYE. The entire CDR3 sequence reads CASSDLAGTNYEQYF. The rearrangement joins TRBV6-1 to TRBJ2-7; 7 nucleotides agree with TRBD2. Read sequence stops 3 residues before the CDR3 end, and the germline J gene provides the missing end. The trim removed 3 bases at V and 3 bases at J, leaving 8 bases unmatched. CDR1 is MNHNS and CDR2 is SASEGT in the germline V gene. The CDR3 loop spans 15 amino acids.

This clone was counted between two and nine times. The CDR3 goes on 3 residues after the read ends, and that part is filled in from the germline J gene. This rearrangement joins TRBV2 to TRBJ2-3, with TRBD1 matching over 12 bases. V lost 7 bases to trimming and J lost 0 bases; unmatched junction nucleotides: 8. Per the germline V gene, CDR1 is SNHLY and CDR2 is FYNNEI. This CDR3 is built from 17 residues. CDR3 DNA (partial): TGTGCCAGCAATCGGGACAGGGGGCCCTTTAGCACAGATACG. This encodes CASNRDRGPFSTDT. The entire CDR3 protein reads CASNRDRGPFSTDTQYF.

This clone has more than one count but fewer than ten. The sequenced fragment ends 3 residues before the CDR3 boundary, so the rest is inferred from the germline J gene. The chain uses TRBV19 and TRBJ1-1; TRBD1 matches at 9 bases. After removal of 5 bases from V and 3 bases from J, the junction contained 4 bases not matched to a gene. This CDR3 contains 14 residues. Germline V gene lookup returns CDR1 LNHDA and CDR2 SQIVND (reference sequence). The CDR3 spells CASSWDRAHTEAFF. CDR3 DNA (partial): TGTGCCAGTAGTTGGGACAGGGCCCACACTGAA.

Only a few counts were recorded for this clone. The read finishes 3 residues shy of the CDR3 end, and the germline J gene is used to complete it. V is TRBV7-9 and J is TRBJ2-7, with D possibly matching TRBD2 (5 bases). The CDR3 sequence is 14 residues long. Trimming cost V 3 bases and J 2 bases, with 11 bases left between them. Germline V gives CDR1 SEHNR, CDR2 FQNEAQ (reference sequence). The CDR3 spells CASSFGVQTYEQYF. The sequenced part of the CDR3 DNA is TGTGCCAGCAGCTTCGGGGTTCAAACCTACGAG.

This clone has just a few counts. Read coverage stops 3 residues before the CDR3 terminus; the germline J gene supplies the remainder. The chain carries TRBV7-2 and TRBJ1-2; a weak D match, TRBD1 (5 bases). CDR1 is SGHTA and CDR2 is FQGNSA in the germline V gene. The CDR3 covers 15 residues. Trimming left V 5 bases short and J 1 base short, with 14 bases between. The sequenced part of the CDR3 DNA is TGTGCCAGCAGCATCCCGGAGGGGTATAACTATGGC. Amino acids: CASSIPEGYNYG. The full CDR3 protein is CASSIPEGYNYGYTF.

This clone qualifies as medium-sized. From the germline J gene comes the end of the CDR3, since the read stops 3 residues before it. The chain carries TRBV20-1 and TRBJ2-7; TRBD2 matches at 10 bases. V shed 3 bases, J shed 0 bases, and the junction held 11 bases outside the gene matches. CDR3 length: 17 amino acids. The V gene's germline CDR1 is DFQATT and CDR2 SNEGSKA (reference sequence). The CDR3 here is CSASHLAGDGSSYEQYF. The sequenced CDR3 bases are TGCAGTGCTAGTCATCTAGCGGGGGATGGAAGCTCCTACGAG.

This clone was observed a few times. The read finishes 3 residues shy of the CDR3 end, and the germline J gene is used to complete it. The rearrangement links TRBV11-2 to TRBJ2-1, with D perhaps TRBD1 or TRBD2 (6 bases each). Germline V gene sequence: CDR1 SGHAT, CDR2 FQNNGV. This CDR3 contains 15 residues. Between the trimmed V and J ends, which lost 3 bases and 4 bases, there was a span of 13 bases. CDR3 residues: CASSLGRGGYNEQFF. The part of the CDR3 DNA that was read is TGTGCCAGCAGCTTGGGCAGGGGAGGATACAATGAG.

This clone was detected only a few times. The CDR3 end is not reached by the read, which stops 3 residues before it; the germline J gene fills it in. The rearrangement joins TRBV5-1 to TRBJ1-6; weak D call: TRBD1 (5 bases). This CDR3 has 18 amino acids. Germline lookup yields CDR1 SGHRS and CDR2 YFSETQ. V lost 5 bases to trimming and J lost 0 bases, with 18 bases between them. The covered CDR3 bases are TGCGCCAGCAGTCGGGACTCTTTATCCAGCTCCTATAATTCACCC. Translation gives CASSRDSLSSSYNSP. The whole CDR3 reads CASSRDSLSSSYNSPLHF.

This clone was seen only a few times. Read sequence stops 3 residues before the CDR3 end, and the germline J gene provides the missing end. The chain joins TRBV19 to TRBJ1-3; no clear D. CDR3 length equals 17 residues. Trimming took off 3 bases at V and 0 bases at J, with 15 bases between the two ends. Germline V gene sequence: CDR1 LNHDA, CDR2 SQIVND (reference sequence). The CDR3 DNA, read in part, is TGTGCCAGTAGTATCCTTCCACAGCTCAACTCTGGAAACACC. Translating gives CASSILPQLNSGNT. The CDR3 reads in full as CASSILPQLNSGNTIYF.

This clone was seen a few times. The CDR3 sequence: CASSAGLAGGRNIQYF. The CDR3 DNA, read in part, is TGTGCCAGCAGTGCCGGACTAGCGGGGGGGAGAAACATT. The J gene is TRBJ2-4, the V gene TRBV2; the match to TRBD2 covers 15 bases. The CDR3 goes on 3 residues after the read ends, and that part is filled in from the germline J gene. The V segment lost 4 bases and the J segment 6 bases; nucleotides outside the gene matches: 4. The CDR3 is 16 amino acids. Germline CDR1 reads SNHLY; CDR2 reads FYNNEI.

This clone has a handful of counts. The read is 3 residues too short to cover the CDR3 end, so that end is filled in from the germline J gene. The rearrangement links TRBV6-2 or TRBV6-3 to TRBJ2-1; 8 bases match TRBD2. With 6 bases clipped from V and 4 bases from J, the junction kept 8 bases outside the gene matches. Germline CDR1 is MNHEY and CDR2 is SVGEGT. This CDR3 has 15 amino acids. Incomplete CDR3 DNA: TGTGCCAGCAGGGGACGGGGGGGCTATTACAATGAG. It is translated as CASRGRGGYYNE. In full, the CDR3 is CASRGRGGYYNEQFF.

This clone was detected only a few times. The read ends 3 residues shy of where the CDR3 ends; the end is completed using the germline J gene. V and J are TRBV19 and TRBJ1-3, with D tentatively TRBD1 (6 bases). The CDR3 totals 17 residues. Looked up from germline, CDR1 is LNHDA and CDR2 is SQIVND (reference sequence). V was clipped by 7 bases and J by 0 bases, with 19 bases between them. The CDR3 region is CASTRQDLDYSGNTIYF. Incomplete CDR3 DNA: TGTGCCAGTACAAGACAGGATCTAGACTACTCTGGAAACACC.

Note on this clone: The sequenced fragment ends 3 residues before the CDR3 boundary, so the rest is inferred from the germline J gene. The V and J genes are TRBV7-9 and TRBJ2-5, with 8 nucleotides matching TRBD1. Germline CDR1 SEHNR, CDR2 FQNEAQ (reference sequence). CDR3 length equals 15 residues. After removal of 5 bases from V and 2 bases from J, the junction contained 7 bases not matched to a gene. Partial CDR3 DNA: TGTGCCAGCAGCCCAGATGGACAGGGACAAGAGACC. This encodes CASSPDGQGQET. The entire CDR3 sequence reads CASSPDGQGQETQYF.

Notes on this clone: The read stops 3 residues short of the end of the CDR3; the missing end is completed from the germline J gene. J is TRBJ1-6 and V is TRBV2, with 8 bases that match TRBD1. The V gene's germline CDR1 is SNHLY and CDR2 FYNNEI. The CDR3 is 15 amino acids. The ends lost 4 bases at V and 6 bases at J; junction bases unmatched: 5. Partial CDR3 DNA: TGTGCCAGCAGTGTAGGACAGGGACCTAATTCACCC. Its protein is CASSVGQGPNSP. The whole CDR3 is CASSVGQGPNSPLHF.

This clone appeared a few times. The read ends 3 residues early relative to the CDR3; the germline J gene fills the gap. The chain recombines TRBV18 with TRBJ1-5, with a possible D match to TRBD1 (5 bases). This CDR3 has 16 residues. Per the germline V gene, CDR1 is KGHSH and CDR2 is LQKENI. Trimming left V 6 bases short and J 1 base short, with 16 bases between. Incomplete CDR3 DNA: TGTGCCAGCTCCCCGCGGGGCTCCGGAAGCAATCAGCCC. Amino acid sequence: CASSPRGSGSNQP. The entire CDR3 protein reads CASSPRGSGSNQPQHF.

This clone was picked up a small number of times. The read gets to within 3 residues of the CDR3 end, and the germline J gene fills in the rest. This sequence joins TRBV19 and TRBJ1-2; tentative D call: TRBD1 (5 bases). Per germline, CDR1 LNHDA and CDR2 SQIVND (reference sequence). The V end was cut by 2 bases, the J end by 4 bases, with 17 bases between. CDR3 size: 16 residues. The part of the CDR3 DNA that was read is TGTGCCAGTAGTATATTATCCGTGGGGGGTAGCTATGGC. Translated: CASSILSVGGSYG. The whole CDR3 sequence is CASSILSVGGSYGYTF.

There are a few counts of this clone. The read falls 3 residues short of the CDR3 end, and the missing part is taken from the germline J gene. V and J are TRBV7-9 and TRBJ2-1, with TRBD2 matching over 11 bases. After removal of 4 bases from V and 6 bases from J, the junction contained 5 bases not matched to a gene. This CDR3 contains 15 residues. The V gene's germline CDR1 is SEHNR and CDR2 FQNEAQ (reference sequence). CDR3 residues: CASSSGTSGPNEQFF. CDR3 DNA, as far as it was read: TGTGCCAGCAGCTCCGGGACTAGCGGACCCAATGAG.

There are a few counts of this clone. The read finishes 3 residues shy of the CDR3 end, and the germline J gene is used to complete it. The rearrangement joins TRBV20-1 to TRBJ2-1; D may be TRBD2 (6 bases). CDR3 length equals 19 residues. V shed 4 bases and J shed 0 bases, with 25 bases lying between them. The V gene's germline CDR1 is DFQATT and CDR2 SNEGSKA (reference sequence). Incomplete CDR3 DNA: TGCAGTGCTATCCGAGACCGTGGACTATTCCAGGCCTCCTACAATGAG. Protein sequence: CSAIRDRGLFQASYNE. From start to end, the CDR3 is CSAIRDRGLFQASYNEQFF.

Points on this clone: The sequenced fragment ends 3 residues before the CDR3 boundary, so the rest is inferred from the germline J gene. This chain joins TRBV18 and TRBJ2-5; TRBD1 aligns across 8 bases. This CDR3 has 13 amino acids. Germline V gene lookup returns CDR1 KGHSH and CDR2 LQKENI. The covered CDR3 bases are TGTGCCAGCTCACTACAGGGGGGTGATACC. It yields the protein CASSLQGGDT. The CDR3, in full, reads CASSLQGGDTQYF.

This clone has only a few counts. CDR3 bases read: TGCGCCAGCAGCCCAAAAGTTCGAGGCCAAGGGCAAGAGACC. Protein sequence: CASSPKVRGQGQET. The CDR3 in full is CASSPKVRGQGQETQYF. The J gene is TRBJ2-5, the V gene TRBV5-1; D unclear. The sequenced fragment ends 3 residues before the CDR3 boundary, so the rest is inferred from the germline J gene. Per germline, CDR1 SGHRS and CDR2 YFSETQ. Deletions cut 4 bases from V and 2 bases from J, with 21 bases between. This CDR3 contains 17 residues. Supplemented by reference TRBV5-1 and TRBJ2-5, the full variable domain reads KAGVTQTPRYLIKTRGQQVTLSCSPISGHRSVSWYQQTPGQGLQFLFEYFSETQRNKGNFPGRFSGRQFSNSRSEMNVSTLELGDSALYLCASSPKVRGQGQETQYFGPGTRLLVL.

This clone was seen at least ten times. The read halts 3 residues ahead of the CDR3 end, with the missing end drawn from the germline J gene. This rearrangement joins TRBV5-1 to TRBJ1-1; TRBD1 aligns across 10 bases. Germline V gene data show CDR1 as SGHRS and CDR2 as YFSETQ. The CDR3 contains 16 residues. J gave up 4 bases and V 2 bases, and 8 bases lay outside the gene matches. The sequenced part of the CDR3 DNA is TGCGCCAGCAGCTTAGGGACCGGGACAGGGGCCACTGAA. Encoded protein: CASSLGTGTGATE. The full CDR3 protein is CASSLGTGTGATEAFF.

This clone was recorded a few times. The read halts 3 residues ahead of the CDR3 end, with the missing end drawn from the germline J gene. V gene TRBV30 combines with J gene TRBJ1-5; D remains unclear. Germline lookup yields CDR1 GTSNPN and CDR2 SVGIG (reference sequence). V lost 2 bases and J lost 5, with 10 bases in between. The CDR3 is 13 residues long. This CDR3 is CAWSKGTDQPQHF. Incomplete CDR3 DNA: TGTGCCTGGAGTAAGGGTACCGATCAGCCC.

This clone was counted between two and nine times. The read ends 3 residues shy of where the CDR3 ends; the end is completed using the germline J gene. The chain combines TRBV20-1 with TRBJ2-3; 8 positions agree with TRBD2. The junction had 12 bases not matched to a gene; V was cut back by 6 bases and J by 7 bases. The length of the CDR3 is 14 residues. Germline V gives CDR1 DFQATT, CDR2 SNEGSKA (reference sequence). The DNA read from the CDR3 is TGCAGTGCCGATGGAGGCGGGGGGTTGAATACG. This encodes CSADGGGGLNT. The entire CDR3 sequence reads CSADGGGGLNTQYF.

Notes on this clone: The read terminates 3 residues before the CDR3 end, so the remaining end is supplied by the germline J gene. The genes are TRBV7-2 and TRBJ1-5, with a tentative D call TRBD1 (6 bases). Trimming left V 5 bases short and J 3 bases short, with 11 bases between. The CDR3 runs 14 residues. Germline V CDR1 and CDR2: SGHTA, FQGNSA. The DNA read from the CDR3 is TGTGCCAGCAGCCTGGACAGTAACAATCAGCCC. It is translated as CASSLDSNNQP. The entire CDR3 is CASSLDSNNQPQHF.

On this clone: Sequencing ends 3 residues short of the CDR3 end; the germline J gene provides the rest. This rearrangement joins TRBV5-1 to TRBJ2-2; 7 bases line up with TRBD1. CDR3 length: 15 amino acids. Trimming removed 4 bases from V and 2 bases from J; junction bases left unmatched: 5. Per germline, CDR1 SGHRS and CDR2 YFSETQ. The CDR3 DNA, read in part, is TGCGCCAGCAGCCGACGGGACAGCAACACCGGGGAG. Translating gives CASSRRDSNTGE. The CDR3 as a whole reads CASSRRDSNTGELFF.

Worth noting for this clone: The read terminates 3 residues ahead of where the CDR3 ends, so the germline J gene completes it. The chain combines TRBV2 with TRBJ2-7; 11 nucleotides match TRBD1. Germline V lookup: CDR1 SNHLY, CDR2 FYNNEI. Germline trimming cut 4 bases from V and 6 bases from J; bases unmatched to any gene: 5. This CDR3 spans 14 amino acids. Incomplete CDR3 DNA: TGTGCCAGCAGTGCGGACAGGGGGCTGGGCGAG. Residues: CASSADRGLGE. The complete CDR3 reads CASSADRGLGEQYF.